The rows below give T cell receptor beta chains drawn from one sample of a study of graft-versus-host responses after intestinal transplantation. Clones were sequenced by immunoSEQ multiplex PCR, and TCRdb holds only the in-frame ones, with some missing. This sample yields tens of thousands of clones, of which 90% are seen a single time; about 1.3% belongs to the top ten. These receptors lack a known antigen. The sequencing here drew on unstimulated CD8+ T cells sorted from spleen or lymph node cells, taken before intestinal transplant. These receptors all come from a human donor who received an intestinal transplant. Both conserved end residues are part of each CDR3. A D gene is named only where the DNA matches it firmly. The size field is filled for only some rows; it gives once, few, many or a size class.

>16|TRBJ2-7|.|TRBV5-6|.
CASSWAGTPAVDEQYF
TGTGCCAGCAGCTGGGCAGGGACTCCCGCGGTGGACGAGCAGTACTTC
>14|TRBJ2-7|TRBD1|TRBV7-9|.
CASSRQGNSYEQYF
TGTGCCAGCAGCCGACAGGGGAACTCCTACGAGCAGTACTTC
>15|TRBJ1-1|TRBD1|TRBV9|few
CASSRVGTGNTEAFF
TGTGCCAGCAGCCGGGTGGGGACAGGGAACACTGAAGCTTTCTTT
>14|TRBJ2-5|.|TRBV9|.
CASSDSLGSRTQYF
TGTGCCAGCAGCGACAGCCTCGGATCCCGGACCCAGTACTTC
>14|TRBJ1-1|.|TRBV19|.
CASRWRQMNTEAFF
TGTGCCAGTAGGTGGAGGCAAATGAACACTGAAGCTTTCTTT
>14|TRBJ2-7|.|TRBV6-5|few
CASSYIGVQDEQYF
TGTGCCAGCAGTTATATTGGTGTACAGGACGAGCAGTACTTC
>17|TRBJ2-7|TRBD1|TRBV5-6|.
CASSLGVGTGILREQYF
TGTGCCAGCAGCTTGGGGGTCGGGACAGGGATTTTACGGGAGCAGTACTTC
>17|TRBJ2-3|TRBD1|TRBV9|.
CASSVAVQGPLTDTQYF
TGTGCCAGCAGCGTAGCGGTACAGGGGCCCCTCACAGATACGCAGTATTTT
>17|TRBJ1-2|TRBD1|TRBV5-1|.
CASSLVGTGGTARGYTF
TGCGCCAGCAGCTTGGTGGGGACAGGGGGCACCGCGCGTGGCTACACCTTC
>15|TRBJ2-5|.|TRBV6-5|.
CASSPPVSGQETQYF
TGTGCCAGCAGTCCCCCGGTTAGCGGACAAGAGACCCAGTACTTC
>16|TRBJ2-2|.|TRBV9|.
CASSVRPGQGTGELFF
TGTGCCAGCAGCGTGAGACCGGGACAAGGTACCGGGGAGCTGTTTTTT
>16|TRBJ1-2|.|TRBV7-9|.
CASSSGKTAPNYGYTF
TGTGCCAGCAGCTCTGGCAAGACAGCACCTAACTATGGCTACACCTTC
>16|TRBJ2-3|.|TRBV5-1|once
CASSLGQSPPTDTQYF
TGCGCCAGCAGCCTGGGGCAGTCGCCGCCCACAGATACGCAGTATTTT
>15|TRBJ1-3|TRBD1|TRBV11-2|.
CASSLNGGQGNTIYF
TGTGCCAGCAGCCTGAACGGGGGACAGGGAAACACCATATATTTT
>17|TRBJ2-1|TRBD2|TRBV13|.
CASSTGLAGGQGDEQFF
TGTGCCAGCAGCACCGGACTAGCGGGGGGGCAAGGGGATGAGCAGTTCTTC
>15|TRBJ1-1|.|TRBV6-5|.
CASSYGRSQNTEAFF
TGTGCCAGCAGTTATGGGAGGTCTCAGAACACTGAAGCTTTCTTT
>13|TRBJ1-1|.|TRBV14|.
CASSLTGGGSGFF
TGTGCCAGCAGCTTGACTGGGGGAGGGTCGGGTTTCTTT
>12|TRBJ2-1|.|TRBV4-1|.
CASSPDSNEQFF
TGCGCCAGCAGCCCGGACAGCAATGAGCAGTTCTTC
>20|TRBJ2-7|TRBD2|TRBV7-6|.
CASSLATGTSGGSVSYEQYF
TGTGCCAGCAGCTTAGCCACCGGGACTAGCGGGGGGTCCGTATCCTACGAGCAGTACTTC
>13|TRBJ1-2|TRBD1|TRBV19|.
CASSMGRGFGYTF
TGTGCCAGTAGTATGGGCAGGGGGTTTGGCTACACCTTC
>16|TRBJ2-1|TRBD2|TRBV10-3|.
CAISHPGTSGYNEQFF
TGTGCCATCAGTCACCCCGGGACTAGCGGTTACAATGAGCAGTTCTTC
>15|TRBJ2-1|TRBD2|TRBV29-1|.
CSQTPSGGPNNEQFF
TGCAGCCAAACGCCAAGCGGGGGGCCCAACAATGAGCAGTTCTTC
>14|TRBJ1-4|.|TRBV9|.
CASSVGQKNEKLFF
TGTGCCAGCAGCGTAGGTCAGAAAAATGAAAAACTGTTTTTT
>15|TRBJ2-1|.|TRBV7-9|.
CASSPTTFSYNEQFF
TGTGCCAGCAGCCCGACGACTTTCTCCTACAATGAGCAGTTCTTC
>13|TRBJ1-2|.|TRBV29-1|.
CSALEGPPYGYTF
TGCAGCGCCTTGGAGGGGCCGCCCTATGGCTACACCTTC
>15|TRBJ1-1|.|TRBV2|.
CASSEVGPGWTEAFF
TGTGCCAGCAGTGAAGTAGGCCCGGGATGGACTGAAGCTTTCTTT
>15|TRBJ2-1|.|TRBV5-1|.
CASSLGLAPYNEQFF
TGCGCCAGCAGCTTGGGTCTAGCCCCCTACAATGAGCAGTTCTTC
>15|TRBJ1-5|TRBD1|TRBV5-1|once
CASSLLDRGDQPQHF
TGCGCCAGCAGCTTGTTGGACAGGGGGGATCAGCCCCAGCATTTT
>14|TRBJ1-4|.|TRBV19|.
CASSHGLANEKLFF
TGTGCCAGTAGTCATGGTCTAGCTAATGAAAAACTGTTTTTT
>13|TRBJ2-7|.|TRBV5-6|few
CASSFRILNEQYF
TGTGCCAGCAGCTTCAGGATCCTGAACGAGCAGTACTTC
>13|TRBJ1-2|TRBD1|TRBV7-9|.
CASSFGQGGGYTF
TGTGCCAGCAGCTTCGGTCAGGGGGGTGGCTACACCTTC
>13|TRBJ2-1|.|TRBV19|.
CASSLGQYNEQFF
TGTGCCAGTAGTCTCGGACAGTACAATGAGCAGTTCTTC
>13|TRBJ2-7|.|TRBV9|.
CASSVVTGGEQYF
TGTGCCAGCAGCGTTGTTACCGGCGGCGAGCAGTACTTC
>11|TRBJ2-1|.|TRBV6-6|.
CASSPEDEQFF
TGTGCCAGCAGCCCAGAGGATGAGCAGTTCTTC
>14|TRBJ2-1|.|TRBV10-2|.
CASSDLSNRGEQFF
TGCGCCAGCAGTGACCTGTCCAATAGGGGTGAGCAGTTCTTC
>13|TRBJ1-2|.|TRBV6-5|medium-sized
CASSYEGNYGYTF
TGTGCCAGCAGTTACGAGGGCAACTATGGCTACACCTTC
>15|TRBJ1-3|.|TRBV6-5|.
CASSSGVNSGNTIYF
TGTGCCAGCAGCTCAGGGGTGAACTCTGGAAACACCATATATTTT
>13|TRBJ1-1|TRBD1|TRBV5-1|.
CTSSLWGTVEAFF
TGCACCAGCAGCTTATGGGGGACAGTCGAAGCTTTCTTT
>16|TRBJ1-3|.|TRBV6-6|.
CASARPGEASGNTIYF
TGTGCCAGCGCCAGGCCGGGGGAGGCCTCGGGAAACACCATATATTTT
>16|TRBJ1-2|.|TRBV7-2|.
CASSPGHWDPNYGYTF
TGTGCCAGCAGCCCGGGACATTGGGACCCTAACTATGGCTACACCTTC
>12|TRBJ2-7|TRBD1|TRBV29-1|few
CSVEGTEYEQYF
TGCAGCGTTGAGGGGACAGAATACGAGCAGTACTTC
>15|TRBJ2-3|TRBD2|TRBV4-1|.
CASSRTSGEADTQYF
TGCGCCAGCAGCCGGACTAGCGGAGAGGCAGATACGCAGTATTTT
>12|TRBJ1-1|.|TRBV6-6|.
CASRDSGTEAFF
TGTGCCAGCAGGGACAGCGGCACTGAAGCTTTCTTT
>18|TRBJ2-6|TRBD1|TRBV7-6|.
CASSLTGQGAAGANVLTF
TGTGCCAGCAGCTTAACCGGACAGGGGGCTGCTGGGGCCAACGTCCTGACTTTC
>15|TRBJ1-2|.|TRBV5-1|.
CASSREKTGKDGYTF
TGCGCCAGCAGCCGTGAAAAAACAGGGAAGGATGGCTACACCTTC
>15|TRBJ1-2|TRBD1|TRBV9|.
CASSARTGSGFGYTF
TGTGCCAGCAGCGCGAGGACAGGGTCTGGGTTTGGCTACACCTTC
>13|TRBJ1-1|.|TRBV7-3|.
CASSPPGSAEAFF
TGTGCCAGCAGCCCGCCCGGGTCTGCTGAAGCTTTCTTT